These 13 T cell receptor beta chains came from one sample sequenced in a study of blood T cell repertoires in COVID-19. Some clones are missing from TCRdb's copy, which holds only in-frame ones; the method was immunoSEQ multiplex PCR. The sample has around 210,000 clones; more than 80% are singletons. The sequenced sample consisted of PBMCs or T cells enriched from blood (not recorded which). Receptor source: a woman aged 18 to 35 who had recovered from COVID-19.

This clone was recorded at least ten times. This sequence joins TRBV6-1 and TRBJ1-1; a possible D gene is TRBD1 (6 bases). This CDR3 is built from 14 residues. V was trimmed by 2 bases and J by 5 bases, leaving 12 bases between them. Germline CDR1 MNHNS, CDR2 SASEGT. CDR3 in amino acids: CASSEPGAVTEAFF. The CDR3 DNA reads as TGTGCCAGCAGTGAACCAGGGGCGGTAACTGAAGCTTTCTTT.

DNA for the CDR3: TGTGCCAGCAGTTTCGAGGGAACCTACGAGCAGTACTTC. Its protein is CASSFEGTYEQYF. V and J are TRBV28 and TRBJ2-7; D might be TRBD2 (5 bases). The germline V and J ends were trimmed by 3 bases and 2 bases, with 8 bases remaining between them. The CDR3 contains 13 residues. The V gene's germline CDR1 is MDHEN and CDR2 SYDVKM.

The V call is TRBV2, the J call TRBJ1-5, with D possibly matching TRBD1 (6 bases). In germline, CDR1 is SNHLY, CDR2 FYNNEI. CDR3 length: 16 residues. Trimming stripped 3 bases from V and 6 bases from J, with 18 bases between. The CDR3 DNA is TGTGCCAGCAGTGAGATTCCGGGGGGCGGGCGTCAGCCCCAGCATTTT. Amino acids: CASSEIPGGGRQPQHF.

In this sample, this clone turned up once. This chain links TRBV6-5 with TRBJ2-1; the D gene is possibly TRBD2 (5 bases). The CDR3 has 15 amino acids. Looked up from germline, CDR1 is MNHEY and CDR2 is SVGAGI. V lost 6 bases, J lost 1 base, and 13 bases lay in between. CDR3 protein: CASSGRGLSYNEQFF. The CDR3, as DNA: TGTGCCAGCAGCGGACGAGGACTTTCCTACAATGAGCAGTTCTTC.

V and J are TRBV25-1 and TRBJ2-5; 7 bases agree with TRBD1. This CDR3 is built from 13 residues. The ends lost 2 bases at V and 5 bases at J; junction bases unmatched: 2. Germline assignment: CDR1 MGHDK and CDR2 SYGVNS. The chain's CDR3 is CASSERGPETQYF. The DNA of the CDR3 is TGTGCCAGCAGTGAAAGGGGGCCTGAGACCCAGTACTTC.

This clone was detected once. The rearrangement links TRBV9 to TRBJ2-4; D gene ambiguous. This CDR3 has 13 amino acids. Germline assignment: CDR1 SGDLS and CDR2 YYNGEE. V lost 3 bases, J lost 1 base, and 5 bases lay in between. CDR3 sequence: CASSDSAKNIQYF. CDR3 sequence (DNA): TGTGCCAGCAGCGATAGCGCCAAAAACATTCAGTACTTC.

V gene TRBV19 combines with J gene TRBJ2-6; 7 bases line up with TRBD1. The CDR3 has 19 residues. V lost 2 bases and J lost 2; bases outside the gene matches: 12. CDR1 and CDR2 (germline): LNHDA, SQIVND (reference sequence). The DNA of the CDR3 is TGTGCCAGTAGTATACCTTCAGACAGGGTTTATGCTGGGGCCAACGTCCTGACTTTC. Amino acid sequence: CASSIPSDRVYAGANVLTF.

The chain employs TRBV6-6 and TRBJ2-7, with 7 bases identical to TRBD1. V lost 2 bases and J lost 2; bases outside the gene matches: 6. CDR1 is MNHNY, CDR2 SVGAGI, per germline (reference sequence). The CDR3 has 15 amino acids. The CDR3 protein is CASSYGAGGTYEQYF. CDR3 sequence (DNA): TGTGCCAGCAGTTACGGGGCAGGGGGAACCTACGAGCAGTACTTC.

The chain carries TRBV5-1 and TRBJ2-2; D not certain. CDR3 length equals 14 residues. CDR1 SGHRS and CDR2 YFSETQ come from the germline V gene. V lost 4 bases to trimming and J lost 3 bases, with 10 bases between them. The CDR3 DNA follows: TGCGCCAGCAGCCCGATGGGCCACACCGGGGAGCTGTTTTTT. It codes for CASSPMGHTGELFF. The full variable domain, with the rest looked up from reference TRBV5-1 and TRBJ2-2, is KAGVTQTPRYLIKTRGQQVTLSCSPISGHRSVSWYQQTPGQGLQFLFEYFSETQRNKGNFPGRFSGRQFSNSRSEMNVSTLELGDSALYLCASSPMGHTGELFFGEGSRLTVL.

V and J are TRBV30 and TRBJ1-6; D may be TRBD1 (6 bases). The CDR3 has 16 amino acids. From germline, CDR1 is GTSNPN and CDR2 SVGIG (reference sequence). V gave up 0 bases and J gave up 8 bases, with 17 bases separating them. CDR3 in amino acids: CAWSVQGTFKHSPLHF. CDR3 bases: TGTGCCTGGAGTGTACAGGGCACCTTTAAACATTCACCCCTCCACTTT.

V gene TRBV11-2 combines with J gene TRBJ1-6, with TRBD1 matching 10 bases. CDR1 and CDR2 (germline): SGHAT, FQNNGV. The CDR3 sequence is 16 residues long. With 4 bases clipped from V and 4 bases from J, the junction kept 4 bases outside the gene matches. The CDR3 DNA is TGTGCCAGCAGCTCACGGACAGGGGGATATAATTCACCCCTCCACTTT. It is translated as CASSSRTGGYNSPLHF.

The chain employs TRBV11-1 and TRBJ2-5; perhaps TRBD2 as D (5 bases). There are 13 residues in the CDR3. The V gene's germline CDR1 is SGHAT and CDR2 FQDESV (reference sequence). Trimming shortened V by 5 bases and J by 4 bases, and 11 bases separated the two germline ends. This CDR3 reads CASSRAGRETQYF. The CDR3 DNA reads TGTGCCAGCAGCCGGGCGGGCCGAGAGACCCAGTACTTC.

The chain uses TRBV7-9 and TRBJ1-2, with 7 bases lining up with TRBD1. From germline, CDR1 is SEHNR and CDR2 FQNEAQ (reference sequence). Germline trimming cut 5 bases from V and 4 bases from J; bases unmatched to any gene: 10. The CDR3 loop spans 15 amino acids. The CDR3 DNA follows: TGTGCCAGCAGCCAGAATCGGGACAGCTTCTATGGCTACACCTTC. Translation gives CASSQNRDSFYGYTF.